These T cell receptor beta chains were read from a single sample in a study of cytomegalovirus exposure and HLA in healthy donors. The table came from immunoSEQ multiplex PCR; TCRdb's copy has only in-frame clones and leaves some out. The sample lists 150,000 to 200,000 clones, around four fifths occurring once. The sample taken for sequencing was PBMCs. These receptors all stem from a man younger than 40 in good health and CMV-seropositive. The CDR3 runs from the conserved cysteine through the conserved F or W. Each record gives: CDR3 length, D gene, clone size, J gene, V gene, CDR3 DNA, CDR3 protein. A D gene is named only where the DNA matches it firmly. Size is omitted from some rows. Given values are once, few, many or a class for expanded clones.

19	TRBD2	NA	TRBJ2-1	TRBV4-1	TGCGCCAGCAGCCAAGGAGGGACTAGCGGGGCTGCTGTCTACAATGAGCAGTTCTTC	CASSQGGTSGAAVYNEQFF
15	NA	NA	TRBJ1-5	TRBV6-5	TGTGCCAGCAGTTCGGCGGACACGGTCAATCAGCCCCAGCATTTT	CASSSADTVNQPQHF
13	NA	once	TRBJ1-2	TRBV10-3	TGTGCCATCAGTGAGTCCCAGGGGAATGGCTACACCTTC	CAISESQGNGYTF
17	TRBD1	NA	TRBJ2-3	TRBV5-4	TGTGCCAGCAGCTTGGATTGGGGCCAGGGGGTGGCAGATACGCAGTATTTT	CASSLDWGQGVADTQYF
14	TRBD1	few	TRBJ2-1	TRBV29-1	TGCAGCGGCCGGCCGGGACAGAGGGACAATGAGCAGTTCTTC	CSGRPGQRDNEQFF
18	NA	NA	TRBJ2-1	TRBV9	TGTGCCAGCAGCGTAAACCCCAGGGGAGGGGCCTCATACAATGAGCAGTTCTTC	CASSVNPRGGASYNEQFF
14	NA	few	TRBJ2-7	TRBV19	TGTGCCAGTAAGAGGTACGAGAGCTCCTACGAGCAGTACTTC	CASKRYESSYEQYF
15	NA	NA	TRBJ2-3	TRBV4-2	TGTGCCAGCAGCCAAGAAGAGGGCTCGGTAGATACGCAGTATTTT	CASSQEEGSVDTQYF
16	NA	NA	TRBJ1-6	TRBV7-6	TGTGCCAGCAGCGCACGACTGAGCTCCTATAATTCACCCCTCCACTTT	CASSARLSSYNSPLHF
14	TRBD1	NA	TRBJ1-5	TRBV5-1	TGCGCCAGCAGCTGGACAGGGGCGGATCAGCCCCAGCATTTT	CASSWTGADQPQHF
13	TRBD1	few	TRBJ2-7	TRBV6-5	TGTGCCAGCAGTTTCCCACGACAGGGTGAGCAGTACTTC	CASSFPRQGEQYF
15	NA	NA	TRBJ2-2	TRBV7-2	TGTGCCAGCAGCTCCCGGGACTCCCTCACCGGGGAGCTGTTTTTT	CASSSRDSLTGELFF
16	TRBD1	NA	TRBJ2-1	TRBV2	TGTGCCAGCAGTACCCTGACAGGGGGCGCCCACAATGAGCAGTTCTTC	CASSTLTGGAHNEQFF
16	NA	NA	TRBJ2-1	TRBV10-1	TGCGCCAGCAGCCCACACTGGACACTACTTAAGAATGAGCAGTTCTTC	CASSPHWTLLKNEQFF
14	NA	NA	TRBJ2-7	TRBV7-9	TGTGCCAGCAGCCCACCGGGACACCTCGACGAGCAGTACTTC	CASSPPGHLDEQYF
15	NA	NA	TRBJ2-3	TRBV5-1	TGCGCCACCCGCCGGGGGAGCGGCAGCACAGATACGCAGTATTTT	CATRRGSGSTDTQYF
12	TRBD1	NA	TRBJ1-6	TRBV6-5	TGTGCCACCAGACAGGGGTATTCACCCCTCCACTTT	CATRQGYSPLHF
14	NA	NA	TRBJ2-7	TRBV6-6	TGTGCCAGCAGTTACTATCCGGGAACCTACGAGCAGTACTTC	CASSYYPGTYEQYF
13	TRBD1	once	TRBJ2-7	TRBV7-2	TGTGCCAGCAGCTTAGGGACAGGGGACGAGCAGTACTTC	CASSLGTGDEQYF
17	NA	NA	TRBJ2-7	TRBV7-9	TGTGCCAGCAGCCAACGGGTTTACCGAGGGCTCCCCTACGAGCAGTACTTC	CASSQRVYRGLPYEQYF
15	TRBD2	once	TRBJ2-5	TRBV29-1	TGCAGCGTTGAAAGACTAGCGAGGTACCAAGAGACCCAGTACTTC	CSVERLARYQETQYF
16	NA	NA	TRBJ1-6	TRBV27	TGTGCCAGCAGTCTAAACAGGGTAGCCTATAATTCACCCCTCCACTTT	CASSLNRVAYNSPLHF
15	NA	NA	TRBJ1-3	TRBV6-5	TGTGCCAGCAGTTACTCGACTATCTCTGGAAACACCATATATTTT	CASSYSTISGNTIYF
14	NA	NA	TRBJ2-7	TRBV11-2	TGTGCCAGCAGCCCCCCGGCGGGGGCTTACGAGCAGTACTTC	CASSPPAGAYEQYF
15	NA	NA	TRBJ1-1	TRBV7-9	TGTGCCAGCAGCTTAATGGCAGGGGTGGGCACTGAAGCTTTCTTT	CASSLMAGVGTEAFF
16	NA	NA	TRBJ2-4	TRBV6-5	TGTGCCAGCAGTTCCGACAGCCTCCTAGCCAAAAACATTCAGTACTTC	CASSSDSLLAKNIQYF
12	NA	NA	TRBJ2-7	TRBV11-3	TGTGCCAGCAGCTTAGGCGAGGGCGAGCAGTACTTC	CASSLGEGEQYF
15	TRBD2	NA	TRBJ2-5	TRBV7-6	TGTGCCAGCAGCAGGAAAGCGGGGTACCAAGAGACCCAGTACTTC	CASSRKAGYQETQYF
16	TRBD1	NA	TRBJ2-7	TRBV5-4	TGTGCCAGCAGCACCCCGGGACAGACTTCTTTTTACGAGCAGTACTTC	CASSTPGQTSFYEQYF
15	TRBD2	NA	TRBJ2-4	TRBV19	TGTGCCAGTAGTAAACTCGGGACTAGTGGGAACATTCAGTACTTC	CASSKLGTSGNIQYF
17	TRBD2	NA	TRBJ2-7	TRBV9	TGTGCCAGCAGCACACCCCGTCACGGACTAGCGGGCTACGAGCAGTACTTC	CASSTPRHGLAGYEQYF
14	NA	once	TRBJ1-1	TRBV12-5	TGTGCTAGTGGTTTGCCTTTTTTGAACACTGAAGCTTTCTTT	CASGLPFLNTEAFF
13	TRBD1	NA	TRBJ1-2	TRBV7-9	TGTGCCAGCAGCCCACAGGGGGAAGGTGGCTACACCTTC	CASSPQGEGGYTF
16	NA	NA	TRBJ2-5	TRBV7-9	TGTGCCAGCAGTTTTCCTCTGGGCCCCCTGAAAAAGACCCAGTACTTC	CASSFPLGPLKKTQYF
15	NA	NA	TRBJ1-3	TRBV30	TGTGCCTGGAGTGTTGCGGGGGGCTCTGGAAACACCATATATTTT	CAWSVAGGSGNTIYF
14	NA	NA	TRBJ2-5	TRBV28	TGTGCCAGCAGAAAGTACAAGTTCCAAGAGACCCAGTACTTC	CASRKYKFQETQYF
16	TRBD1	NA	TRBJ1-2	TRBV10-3	TGTGCCATCAGTGAGTCAATGAGGGACAGGGTGCGTGGCTACACCTTC	CAISESMRDRVRGYTF
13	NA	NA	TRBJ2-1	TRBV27	TGTGCCAGCAGTTTAGTATACTACAATGAGCAGTTCTTC	CASSLVYYNEQFF
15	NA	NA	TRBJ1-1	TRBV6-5	TGTGCCAGCAGCCGACAGACCCCTGGGAACACTGAAGCTTTCTTT	CASSRQTPGNTEAFF
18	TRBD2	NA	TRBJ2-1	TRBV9	TGTGCCAGCAGCGTAGTTGTCTCTGCGGGGGGGGAACGGTATGAGCAGTTCTTC	CASSVVVSAGGERYEQFF
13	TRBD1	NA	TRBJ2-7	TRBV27	TGTGCCAGCAGAGTGACAGGGGGCGACGAGCAGTACTTC	CASRVTGGDEQYF
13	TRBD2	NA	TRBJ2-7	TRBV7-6	TGTGCCAGCAGCGATAGCGGGGGCTACGAGCAGTACTTC	CASSDSGGYEQYF
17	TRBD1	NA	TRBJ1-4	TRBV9	TGTGCCAGCAGCCCAACGCTTCCAGGGGGCGCAGGCGAAAAACTGTTTTTT	CASSPTLPGGAGEKLFF
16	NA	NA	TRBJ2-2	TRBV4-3	TGCGCCAGCAGCCAAGCCCCCGGGGTGAACACCGGGGAGCTGTTTTTT	CASSQAPGVNTGELFF
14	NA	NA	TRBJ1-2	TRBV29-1	TGCAGCGGAACAGGGCAGGAGACTAACTATGGCTACACCTTC	CSGTGQETNYGYTF
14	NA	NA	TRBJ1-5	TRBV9	TGTGCCAGCAGCGCGGGGGGGGGCAATCAGCCCCAGCATTTT	CASSAGGGNQPQHF
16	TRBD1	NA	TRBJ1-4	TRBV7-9	TGTGCCAGCAGCTTAGTGAGTGGGACAGGGCTTGAAAAACTGTTTTTT	CASSLVSGTGLEKLFF
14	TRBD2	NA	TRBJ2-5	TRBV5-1	TGCGCCAGCAGCGCACGGGGGGGACAAGAGACCCAGTACTTC	CASSARGGQETQYF
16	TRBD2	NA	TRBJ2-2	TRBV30	TGTGCCTGGACTGGGCGGGGGGTCCTTATCACCGGGGAGCTGTTTTTT	CAWTGRGVLITGELFF
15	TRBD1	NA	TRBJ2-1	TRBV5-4	TGTGCCAGCAGCTCGCCGGGACAGGTCTTGGGTGAGCAGTTCTTC	CASSSPGQVLGEQFF
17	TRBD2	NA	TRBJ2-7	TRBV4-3	TGCGCCAGCAGCCTCGGGACTAGCGGGGGCCGACCCTACGAGCAGTACTTC	CASSLGTSGGRPYEQYF
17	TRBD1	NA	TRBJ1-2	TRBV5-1	TGCGCCAGCAGCTTGGCCCCGGGTACAGGGGGTTACTATGGCTACACCTTC	CASSLAPGTGGYYGYTF
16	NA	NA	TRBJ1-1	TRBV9	TGTGCCAGCAGCGTAGCTACCCAGGGGCCGAACACTGAAGCTTTCTTT	CASSVATQGPNTEAFF
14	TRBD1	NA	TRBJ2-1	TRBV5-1	TGCGCCAGCAGCTTAGTCAGGGGGCGGGATGAGCAGTTCTTC	CASSLVRGRDEQFF
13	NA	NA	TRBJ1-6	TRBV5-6	TGTGCCAGCAGCTTGGGGGGGGGTCGGTCCCTCCACTTT	CASSLGGGRSLHF